The 6 T cell receptor beta chains presented below share a single source sample, sequenced in a study of blood T cell repertoires in COVID-19. Assay used: immunoSEQ multiplex PCR; TCRdb lists only in-frame clones, some missing. This table has 60,000 to 85,000 clones, almost 85% appearing once. The sequenced sample was peripheral blood. The receptors stem from an older man with acute or convalescent COVID-19.

The V and J genes are TRBV6-5 and TRBJ1-1; D might be TRBD1 (6 bases). Germline assignment: CDR1 MNHEY and CDR2 SVGAGI. The CDR3 sequence is 13 residues long. V was shortened by 7 bases and J by 5 bases, with 14 bases between the two germline ends. CDR3 loop: CASKGLGATEAFF. In DNA form, the CDR3 reads TGTGCCAGCAAGGGTTTGGGGGCAACTGAAGCTTTCTTT.

The chain carries TRBV5-8 and TRBJ2-5; 7 positions match TRBD1. Germline loops: CDR1 SGHTS, CDR2 YDEGEE. The V segment lost 6 bases and the J segment 3 bases; nucleotides outside the gene matches: 5. This CDR3 is built from 13 residues. CDR3 in DNA: TGTGCCAGCACCCTGCAGGGGGAAGAGACCCAGTACTTC. Protein sequence: CASTLQGEETQYF.

The chain carries TRBV2 and TRBJ1-2; TRBD1 agrees at 9 bases. In germline, CDR1 is SNHLY, CDR2 FYNNEI. The CDR3 loop spans 12 amino acids. V trimming: 7 bases; J trimming: 4 bases; junction bases outside the gene matches: 1. The chain's CDR3 is CASKTGGYGYTF. As DNA, the CDR3 is TGTGCCAGCAAGACAGGGGGCTATGGCTACACCTTC.

The chain joins TRBV3-1 (or the pseudogene TRBV3-2) to TRBJ2-2; 10 bases map to TRBD2. Germline loops: CDR1 LGHDT, CDR2 YNNKEL (reference sequence). The CDR3 sequence is 16 residues long. V lost 2 bases to trimming and J lost 3 bases; unmatched junction nucleotides: 3. CDR3 DNA sequence: TGTGCCAGCAGCCAACTAGCGGGAGCGTACACCGGGGAGCTGTTTTTT. The encoded protein is CASSQLAGAYTGELFF.

The rearrangement links TRBV5-4 to TRBJ2-7; D unclear. CDR1 is SGHNT and CDR2 is YYREEE in the germline V gene (reference sequence). The CDR3 has 13 amino acids. Trimming stripped 1 base from V and 7 bases from J, with 12 bases between. For the CDR3, the DNA is TGTGCCAGCAGCTTGTATGAAGTGAGGGAGCAGTACTTC. Its translation is CASSLYEVREQYF.

The chain combines TRBV19 with TRBJ1-4; unclear D gene. V was pared by 10 bases and J by 4 bases, with 10 bases between. Germline V gives CDR1 LNHDA, CDR2 SQIVND (reference sequence). The CDR3 spans 12 residues. CDR3 residues: CATSSINEKLFF. CDR3 DNA sequence: TGTGCCACCTCGTCTATTAATGAAAAACTGTTTTTT.